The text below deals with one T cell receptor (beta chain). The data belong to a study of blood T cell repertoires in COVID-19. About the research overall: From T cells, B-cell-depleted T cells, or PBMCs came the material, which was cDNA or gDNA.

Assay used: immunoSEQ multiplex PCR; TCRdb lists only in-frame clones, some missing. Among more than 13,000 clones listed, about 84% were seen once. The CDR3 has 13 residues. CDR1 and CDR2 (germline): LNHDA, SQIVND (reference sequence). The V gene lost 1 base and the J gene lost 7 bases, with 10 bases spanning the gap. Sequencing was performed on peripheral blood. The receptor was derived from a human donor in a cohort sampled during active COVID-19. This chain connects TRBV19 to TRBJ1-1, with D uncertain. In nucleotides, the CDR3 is TGTGCCAGTAGTATAGGGCCAACGATTGAAGCTTTCTTT. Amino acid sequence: CASSIGPTIEAFF. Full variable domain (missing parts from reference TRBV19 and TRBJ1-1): DGGITQSPKYLFRKEGQNVTLSCEQNLNHDAMYWYRQDPGQGLRLIYYSQIVNDFQKGDIAEGYSVSREKKESFPLTVTSAQKNPTAFYLCASSIGPTIEAFFGQGTRLTVV.